The 10 T cell receptor beta chains below all came from one sample that was sequenced in a study of blood T cell repertoires in COVID-19. The table came from immunoSEQ multiplex PCR; TCRdb's copy has only in-frame clones and leaves some out. This table holds about 300,000 clones, 90% found once. The sequenced material came from PBMCs or T cells enriched from blood (not recorded which). Every receptor here comes from a woman in her 30s who had recovered from COVID-19.

The V gene is TRBV5-6, the J gene TRBJ2-7; possibly TRBD1 for D (5 bases). The CDR3 contains 16 residues. Trimming left V 0 bases short and J 0 bases short, with 13 bases between. From germline, CDR1 is SGHDT and CDR2 YYEEEE. The CDR3: CASSLARRQFSYEQYF. The CDR3 bases are TGTGCCAGCAGCTTGGCCCGACGACAGTTCTCCTACGAGCAGTACTTC.

The J gene is TRBJ1-1, the V gene TRBV11-2; 9 nucleotides match TRBD1. V shed 5 bases and J 0 bases; nucleotides not matched to a gene: 10. Germline-derived CDR1 and CDR2 are SGHAT and FQNNGV. The length of the CDR3 is 17 residues. The CDR3 sequence is CASSPLQGAYMNTEAFF. The CDR3 nucleotides read TGTGCCAGCAGCCCCCTACAGGGGGCCTACATGAACACTGAAGCTTTCTTT.

This chain connects TRBV10-3 to TRBJ1-1; D is unresolved. Germline V gives CDR1 ENHRY, CDR2 SYGVKD. CDR3 length equals 14 residues. V was trimmed by 0 bases and J by 1 base, leaving 6 bases between them. CDR3 DNA: TGTGCCATCAGTGAGTCGACGGGGAACACTGAAGCTTTCTTT. It translates to CAISESTGNTEAFF.

The chain links TRBV28 to TRBJ1-2; TRBD1 matches at 10 bases. The CDR3 loop spans 17 amino acids. In germline, CDR1 is MDHEN, CDR2 SYDVKM. V was clipped by 4 bases and J by 4 bases; unmatched bases: 12. CDR3 region: CASSSPFSGDRGYGYTF. DNA for the CDR3: TGTGCCAGCAGTTCCCCTTTTAGTGGGGACAGGGGCTATGGCTACACCTTC.

This chain uses TRBV5-6 with TRBJ1-1; 8 bases match TRBD1. This CDR3 spans 16 amino acids. Germline V gene data show CDR1 as SGHDT and CDR2 as YYEEEE. J was trimmed by 4 bases and V by 0 bases; bases with no gene match: 8. The CDR3 here is CASSLADRVRSTEAFF. The DNA for the CDR3 is TGTGCCAGCAGCTTGGCGGACAGGGTGCGGAGCACTGAAGCTTTCTTT.

V usage is TRBV6-1 and J usage is TRBJ1-1; 8 bases are shared with TRBD1. Germline V gene data show CDR1 as MNHNS and CDR2 as SASEGT. The CDR3 is 15 amino acids. V lost 0 bases to trimming and J lost 4 bases; unmatched junction nucleotides: 4. The CDR3 sequence is CASSEAQGAATEAFF. The CDR3, as DNA: TGTGCCAGCAGTGAAGCGCAGGGGGCTGCCACTGAAGCTTTCTTT.

This clone was found a few times. V and J are TRBV19 and TRBJ1-2; D gene ambiguous. V lost 5 bases to trimming and J lost 8 bases, with 12 bases between them. This CDR3 has 12 amino acids. Germline CDR1 LNHDA, CDR2 SQIVND (reference sequence). The CDR3 DNA follows: TGTGCCAGTAGTCCTGGAGAATCCGGCTACACCTTC. It specifies CASSPGESGYTF.

The rearrangement joins TRBV5-6 to TRBJ1-2, with no clear D. Germline values: CDR1 SGHDT, CDR2 YYEEEE. V was clipped by 1 base and J by 0 bases, with 7 bases between them. There are 14 residues in the CDR3. The chain's CDR3 is CASSLYGTNYGYTF. For the CDR3, the DNA is TGTGCCAGCAGCTTGTACGGGACTAACTATGGCTACACCTTC.

Here the CDR3 reads CASSEVQGQGGYTF. DNA of the CDR3: TGTGCCAGCAGCGAGGTTCAGGGGCAGGGTGGCTACACCTTC. The V call is TRBV9, the J call TRBJ1-2; D possibly corresponds to TRBD1 (6 bases). The CDR3 is 14 amino acids. Germline lookup yields CDR1 SGDLS and CDR2 YYNGEE. Between the trimmed V and J ends, which lost 3 bases and 7 bases, there was a span of 16 bases.

This rearrangement joins TRBV6-2 or TRBV6-3 to TRBJ1-1; 8 positions match TRBD1. CDR1 and CDR2 from the germline V gene are MNHEY and SVGEGT. The CDR3 covers 11 residues. V lost 6 bases to trimming and J lost 8 bases; unmatched junction nucleotides: 2. DNA of the CDR3: TGTGCCAGCAGCAGGACAGGGGAAGCTTTCTTT. This codes for CASSRTGEAFF.